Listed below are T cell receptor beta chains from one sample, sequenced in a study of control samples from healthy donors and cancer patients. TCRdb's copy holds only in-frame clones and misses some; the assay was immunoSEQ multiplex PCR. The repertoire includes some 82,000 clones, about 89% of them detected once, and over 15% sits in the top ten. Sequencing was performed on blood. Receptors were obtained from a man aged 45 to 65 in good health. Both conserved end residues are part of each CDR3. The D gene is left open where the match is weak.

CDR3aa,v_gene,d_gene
CASIPLAGGIIGEREQYF,TRBV28,TRBD1
CATSPSDTQYF,TRBV7-9,.
CASSATQETQYF,TRBV9,.
CASSQERAGNTIYF,TRBV14,.
CASSGGDHQPQHF,TRBV18,.
CASSIAPAPTDTQYF,TRBV19,.
CASSLGNTIYF,TRBV7-9,.
CASSEGINEQFF,TRBV6-1,.
CASRGTAGNGYTF,TRBV3-1/TRBV3-2,.
CASLWGWGSVYGYTF,TRBV6-5,.
CASSQGWGASDRSPLHF,TRBV14,.
CASGLGREDEKLFF,TRBV12-5,.
CAWSVRQGALGNTIYF,TRBV30,TRBD1
CASGRTGNWDTIYF,TRBV6-5,TRBD1
CASGGLAQETQYF,TRBV2,.
CASSQDLGDRGLIGYTF,TRBV4-2,TRBD1
CASSVADLSSRGGYNEQFF,TRBV9,.
CASSESISSGNTIYF,TRBV25-1,.